The following is a T cell receptor beta chain sequence with its context. This specimen comes from a study of early stage breast cancer tumors. Clones were read by immunoSEQ multiplex PCR, and TCRdb kept only the in-frame ones, dropping some. The sample carries roughly 14,000 clones, 65% to 85% recorded once. Enough DNA from normal breast tissue often took roughly 85-310 mg. This clonotype was obtained from a person in their thirties with breast cancer. The sample comprised normal breast tissue next to the tumor.

The CDR3 bases are TGTGCCATCAGTGAGTCAGGTAGGCTGAACTCCTACAATGAGCAGTTCTTC. Translated, it gives CAISESGRLNSYNEQFF. The V and J genes are TRBV10-3 and TRBJ2-1; D remains unclear. The CDR3 loop spans 17 amino acids. V was trimmed by 0 bases and J by 0 bases, leaving 12 bases between them. CDR1 is ENHRY and CDR2 is SYGVKD in the germline V gene.